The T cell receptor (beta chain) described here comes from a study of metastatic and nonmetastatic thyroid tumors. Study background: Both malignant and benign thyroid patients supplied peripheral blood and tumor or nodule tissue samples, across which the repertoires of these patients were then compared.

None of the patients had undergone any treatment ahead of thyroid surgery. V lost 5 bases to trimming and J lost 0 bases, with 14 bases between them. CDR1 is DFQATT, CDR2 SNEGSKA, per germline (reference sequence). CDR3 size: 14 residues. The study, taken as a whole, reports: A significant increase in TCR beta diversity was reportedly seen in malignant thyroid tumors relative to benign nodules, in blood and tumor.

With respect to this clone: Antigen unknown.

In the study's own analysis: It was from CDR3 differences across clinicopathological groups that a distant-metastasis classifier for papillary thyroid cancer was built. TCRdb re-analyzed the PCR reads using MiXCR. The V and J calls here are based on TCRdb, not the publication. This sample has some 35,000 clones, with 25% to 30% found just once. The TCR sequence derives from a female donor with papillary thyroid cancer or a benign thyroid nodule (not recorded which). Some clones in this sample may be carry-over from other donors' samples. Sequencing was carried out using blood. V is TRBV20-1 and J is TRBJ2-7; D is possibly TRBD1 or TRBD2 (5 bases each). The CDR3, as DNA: TGCAGTGCTCCGACCGGGGCAGACTCCTACGAGCAGTACTTC. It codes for CSAPTGADSYEQYF.